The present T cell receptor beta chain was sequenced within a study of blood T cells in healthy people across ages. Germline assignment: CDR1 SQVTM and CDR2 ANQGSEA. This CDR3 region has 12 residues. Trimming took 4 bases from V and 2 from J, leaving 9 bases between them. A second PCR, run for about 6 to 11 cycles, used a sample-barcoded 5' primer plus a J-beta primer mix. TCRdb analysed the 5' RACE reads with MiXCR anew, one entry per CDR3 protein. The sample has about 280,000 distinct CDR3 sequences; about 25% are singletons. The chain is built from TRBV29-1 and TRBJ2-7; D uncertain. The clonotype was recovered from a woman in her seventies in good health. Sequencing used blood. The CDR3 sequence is CSVAPGPYEQYF. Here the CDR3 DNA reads TGCAGCGTTGCTCCTGGCCCCTACGAGCAGTACTTC.